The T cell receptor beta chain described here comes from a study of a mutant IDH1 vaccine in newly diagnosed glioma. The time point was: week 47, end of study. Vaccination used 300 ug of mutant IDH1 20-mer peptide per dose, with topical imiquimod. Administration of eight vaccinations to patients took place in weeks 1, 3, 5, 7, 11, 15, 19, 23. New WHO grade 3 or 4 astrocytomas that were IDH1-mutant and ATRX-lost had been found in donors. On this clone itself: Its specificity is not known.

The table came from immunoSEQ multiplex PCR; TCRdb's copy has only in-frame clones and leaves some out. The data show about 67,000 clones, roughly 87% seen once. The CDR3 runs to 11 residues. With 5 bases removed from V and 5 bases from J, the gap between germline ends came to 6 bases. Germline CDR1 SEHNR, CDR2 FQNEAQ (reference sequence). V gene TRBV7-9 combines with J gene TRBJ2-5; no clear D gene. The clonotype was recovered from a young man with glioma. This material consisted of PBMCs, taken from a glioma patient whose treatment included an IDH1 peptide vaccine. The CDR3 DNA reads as TGTGCCAGCAGCATAGGGGAGACCCAGTACTTC. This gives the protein CASSIGETQYF.